The 29 T cell receptor beta chains below were found in one sample sequenced in a study of CD8 T cells in ankylosing spondylitis. These TCRs are of unknown antigen specificity. Study-level findings and limits: What appeared characteristic of ankylosing spondylitis blood was a TCR beta motif of fewer than ten highly homologous variants.

TCRdb independently ran MiXCR on the 5' RACE reads; one entry per CDR3 protein. This table has 500,000 to 650,000 distinct CDR3 sequences, less than 6% appearing once. The specimen was blood, either unsorted or a sorted T cell fraction (not recorded which). The receptors derive from a male donor with ankylosing spondylitis.

At least ten counts were recorded for this clonotype. The chain employs TRBV5-1 and TRBJ2-1; no clear D. V gave up 2 bases and J gave up 6 bases, with 9 bases separating them. The germline V gene encodes CDR1 SGHRS and CDR2 YFSETQ. This CDR3 has 13 amino acids. The CDR3 is CASSFSNVNEQFF. CDR3 in DNA: TGCGCCAGCAGCTTCTCTAACGTCAATGAGCAGTTCTTC. The full variable domain, its missing parts supplied by reference TRBV5-1 and TRBJ2-1, is KAGVTQTPRYLIKTRGQQVTLSCSPISGHRSVSWYQQTPGQGLQFLFEYFSETQRNKGNFPGRFSGRQFSNSRSEMNVSTLELGDSALYLCASSFSNVNEQFFGPGTRLTVL.

This clonotype came up many times. This chain joins TRBV12-3 or TRBV12-4 and TRBJ1-2; D might be TRBD1 (5 bases). V was clipped by 4 bases and J by 4 bases, with 7 bases between them. There are 12 residues in the CDR3. The CDR3 loop reads CASSSGGYGYTF. Here the CDR3 DNA reads TGTGCCAGCAGTTCCGGGGGCTATGGCTACACCTTC.

This clonotype was counted many times. The chain uses TRBV10-1 and TRBJ1-1, with D perhaps TRBD1 (5 bases). The germline V and J ends were trimmed by 3 bases and 3 bases, with 11 bases remaining between them. CDR3 length: 14 amino acids. Germline CDR1 reads WNHNN; CDR2 reads SYGVQD (reference sequence). The CDR3 DNA follows: TGCGCCAGCAGTGAATTGGGGGGTGACACTGAAGCTTTCTTT. Its protein is CASSELGGDTEAFF.

In this sample, this clonotype turned up many times. Written as DNA, the CDR3 is TGTGCCAGCAGCCCCCGGGCAGGGACCCTTCATGGCTACACCTTC. Protein sequence: CASSPRAGTLHGYTF. The chain recombines TRBV9 with TRBJ1-2; D may be TRBD1 (5 bases). The CDR3 has 15 residues. Trimming shortened V by 4 bases and J by 6 bases, and 19 bases separated the two germline ends. Germline V CDR1 and CDR2: SGDLS, YYNGEE.

This clonotype has at least ten counts. This chain connects TRBV4-3 to TRBJ1-5; 8 positions match TRBD1. V lost 4 bases, J lost 3 bases, and 2 bases stayed unmatched. The CDR3 consists of 14 residues. The germline gives CDR1 LGHNA, CDR2 YSLEER. The CDR3 region has the DNA TGCGCCAGCAGCCCGGACAGGGACAATCAGCCCCAGCATTTT. Translating it yields CASSPDRDNQPQHF.

This clonotype was recorded many times. The chain uses TRBV3-1 and TRBJ2-7, with 7 bases that match TRBD1. Germline V gene sequence: CDR1 LGHDT, CDR2 YNNKEL (reference sequence). The CDR3 is 14 residues long. Unmatched junction bases numbered 9, after V lost 4 bases and J lost 6 bases. The CDR3 region is CASSRRDSRREQYF. The CDR3 coding sequence is TGTGCCAGCAGCCGCCGGGACAGCAGGCGCGAGCAGTACTTC.

The sample holds many counts of this clonotype. The rearrangement joins TRBV5-1 to TRBJ2-5; D unresolved. V was pared by 4 bases and J by 3 bases, with 10 bases between. The germline V gene encodes CDR1 SGHRS and CDR2 YFSETQ. CDR3 length: 13 amino acids. The CDR3 sequence is CASSLTVEETQYF. The CDR3 nucleotides are TGCGCCAGCAGCCTCACAGTAGAAGAGACCCAGTACTTC.

This clonotype was detected ten times or more. The V and J genes are TRBV24-1 and TRBJ2-7; 13 nucleotides agree with TRBD2. The V segment lost 3 bases and the J segment 3 bases; nucleotides outside the gene matches: 4. CDR1 KGHDR and CDR2 SFDVKD come from the germline V gene. The CDR3 is 16 residues long. CDR3 nucleotides: TGTGCCACCAGTGATGCGGGGACTAGCGGGATCTACGAGCAGTACTTC. It is translated as CATSDAGTSGIYEQYF.

This clonotype was seen many times. V and J are TRBV7-2 and TRBJ2-2; 12 bases line up with TRBD2. The length of the CDR3 is 16 residues. The germline V gene encodes CDR1 SGHTA and CDR2 FQGNSA. The J segment lost 6 bases and the V segment lost 1 base, leaving 3 bases of the junction unmatched. This chain's CDR3 is CASSLVGTSGSGELFF. In DNA, the CDR3 is TGTGCCAGCAGCTTAGTGGGGACTAGCGGGTCCGGGGAGCTGTTTTTT.

This clonotype was detected ten times or more. The genes are TRBV5-1 and TRBJ2-7; D might be TRBD2 (6 bases). Between the trimmed V and J ends, which lost 1 base and 6 bases, there was a span of 11 bases. The CDR3 runs 13 residues. Germline V CDR1 and CDR2: SGHRS, YFSETQ. CDR3 in DNA: TGCGCCAGCAGCTTGCAGGGACTTGGCGAGCAGTACTTC. The encoded protein is CASSLQGLGEQYF.

In its sample, this clonotype was seen a few times. The chain is built from TRBV4-3 and TRBJ2-7, with 7 bases fitting TRBD2. Trimming cost V 0 bases and J 6 bases; bases outside gene matches: 8. CDR1 LGHNA and CDR2 YSLEER come from the germline V gene. CDR3 length: 15 residues. As DNA, the CDR3 is TGCGCCAGCAGCCAAGAGTATCCGATAGCGGGCGAGCAGTACTTC. Translation gives CASSQEYPIAGEQYF.

This clonotype was counted a few times. The chain is built from TRBV7-2 and TRBJ1-2, with D possibly being TRBD1 (5 bases). This CDR3 is 14 amino acids long. Germline V gives CDR1 SGHTA, CDR2 FQGNSA. V shed 5 bases and J shed 4 bases, with 14 bases lying between them. The CDR3 DNA follows: TGTGCCAGCAGCCCCCCGGGGGGGTCCTATGGCTACACCTTC. Protein sequence: CASSPPGGSYGYTF. Together with reference TRBV7-2 and TRBJ1-2, the CDR3 gives the full variable domain: GAGVSQSPSNKVTEKGKDVELRCDPISGHTALYWYRQSLGQGLEFLIYFQGNSAPDKSGLPSDRFSAERTGGSVSTLTIQRTQQEDSAVYLCASSPPGGSYGYTFGSGTRLTVV.

This clonotype was recorded at least ten times. This sequence joins TRBV20-1 and TRBJ1-4, with a weak D call TRBD1 (5 bases). Germline V lookup: CDR1 DFQATT, CDR2 SNEGSKA (reference sequence). There are 14 residues in the CDR3. The V and J ends lost 3 bases and 7 bases respectively, with 15 bases between them. DNA of the CDR3: TGCAGTGCTAGTATCGGCCGGAGGGGTGAAAAACTGTTTTTT. Amino acids: CSASIGRRGEKLFF.

The table lists this clonotype with many counts. The chain couples TRBV4-2 to TRBJ1-1, with a possible D match to TRBD1 (5 bases). The V gene's germline CDR1 is LGHNA and CDR2 YNFKEQ. V was cut by 5 bases and J by 1 base, with 23 bases left in between. This CDR3 spans 18 amino acids. The CDR3 region is CASSAPGGARNQNTEAFF. The CDR3 nucleotides are TGTGCCAGCAGCGCCCCCGGTGGGGCCAGAAATCAGAACACTGAAGCTTTCTTT.

This clonotype was counted at least ten times. The chain recombines TRBV28 with TRBJ2-7, with 8 bases aligning to TRBD1. The V gene's germline CDR1 is MDHEN and CDR2 SYDVKM. The length of the CDR3 is 15 residues. V was pared by 6 bases and J by 3 bases, with 10 bases of the junction left unmatched. CDR3 protein: CASRPITGGNYEQYF. Written as DNA, the CDR3 is TGTGCCAGCAGGCCGATTACAGGGGGGAACTACGAGCAGTACTTC.

This chain connects TRBV7-6 to TRBJ1-1; D is possibly TRBD1 (5 bases). The CDR3 totals 14 residues. Germline assignment: CDR1 SGHVS and CDR2 FNYEAQ. V lost 1 base to trimming and J lost 6 bases, with 12 bases between them. CDR3 DNA: TGTGCCAGCAGCTTAGGGGGCGACCTGGCTGAAGCTTTCTTT. This translates into CASSLGGDLAEAFF.

This chain uses TRBV6-2 or TRBV6-3 with TRBJ1-5, with D possibly TRBD1 on 5 matching bases. Looked up from germline, CDR1 is MNHEY and CDR2 is SVGEGT. The CDR3 totals 14 residues. V was shortened by 8 bases and J by 11 bases, with 22 bases between the two germline ends. The CDR3 sequence is CASGLGGDLMTQHF. In nucleotides, the CDR3 is TGTGCCAGCGGGCTGGGGGGGGATTTAATGACCCAGCATTTT.

This clonotype showed up many times. This chain joins TRBV20-1 and TRBJ2-1; D perhaps matches TRBD1 (5 bases). The CDR3 has 13 amino acids. Trimming shortened V by 5 bases and J by 0 bases, and 8 bases separated the two germline ends. Per the germline V gene, CDR1 is DFQATT and CDR2 is SNEGSKA (reference sequence). CDR3 bases: TGCAGTGCTCACAGGAGCTCCTACAATGAGCAGTTCTTC. It is translated as CSAHRSSYNEQFF.

Note on this clonotype: As the CDR3 is not closed by the conserved phenylalanine or tryptophan, this likely results from a read error. The V and J genes are TRBV5-6 and TRBJ2-3; D may be TRBD1 (5 bases). Between the trimmed V and J ends, which lost 3 bases and 1 base, there was a span of 12 bases. Germline CDR1 is SGHDT and CDR2 is YYEEEE. This CDR3 has 15 residues. CDR3 bases: TGTGCCAGCAGCTCCGGACAAGGGCGCACAGATACGCAGTATTAT. It encodes CASSSGQGRTDTQYY.

This clonotype was picked up many times. The rearrangement uses TRBV5-1 and TRBJ1-1; D is ambiguous. The CDR3 has 14 residues. The germline CDR1 and CDR2 sequences are SGHRS and YFSETQ. V dropped 0 bases and J dropped 0 bases, with 6 bases sitting between them. CDR3: CASSLAALNTEAFF. The DNA for the CDR3 is TGCGCCAGCAGCTTGGCCGCACTGAACACTGAAGCTTTCTTT.

This clonotype came up many times. V usage is TRBV28 and J usage is TRBJ1-1; no clear D gene. Germline CDR1 and CDR2: MDHEN and SYDVKM. The CDR3 length is 15 residues. Trimming removed 3 bases from V and 0 bases from J, with 11 bases in between. This CDR3 is CASSLLRRMNTEAFF. The CDR3 DNA reads TGTGCCAGCAGTTTGTTACGACGAATGAACACTGAAGCTTTCTTT.

This clonotype was seen ten or more times. The rearrangement joins TRBV29-1 to TRBJ2-7; D possibly corresponds to TRBD2 (5 bases). The germline V gene encodes CDR1 SQVTM and CDR2 ANQGSEA. The CDR3 runs 12 residues. The CDR3 sequence is CSVGPPAGEQYF. The CDR3 DNA follows: TGCAGTGTCGGACCCCCCGCGGGCGAGCAGTACTTC.

This clonotype appeared a few times. The chain joins TRBV6-2 or TRBV6-3 to TRBJ2-7, with TRBD1 matching over 7 bases. After removal of 2 bases from V and 3 bases from J, the junction contained 16 bases not matched to a gene. Germline V gene data show CDR1 as MNHEY and CDR2 as SVGEGT. The CDR3 covers 18 residues. In DNA form, the CDR3 reads TGTGCCAGCAGTTACGACCCATTTTTGGGACAGTACTTCTACGAGCAGTACTTC. It is translated as CASSYDPFLGQYFYEQYF.

Ten or more counts support this clonotype. The rearrangement links TRBV28 to TRBJ2-1; a weak D match, TRBD2 (5 bases). Per germline, CDR1 MDHEN and CDR2 SYDVKM. CDR3 length: 15 residues. V lost 8 bases and J lost 0, with 14 bases in between. This CDR3 reads CASGADYSSYNEQFF. CDR3 DNA sequence: TGTGCCAGCGGCGCCGACTATAGCTCCTACAATGAGCAGTTCTTC.

This clonotype was counted ten times or more. The V and J genes are TRBV20-1 and TRBJ1-1; tentative D call: TRBD1 (6 bases). The V end was cut by 2 bases, the J end by 7 bases, with 20 bases between. CDR3 length equals 15 residues. Germline assignment: CDR1 DFQATT and CDR2 SNEGSKA (reference sequence). DNA of the CDR3: TGCAGTGCTAGATTAGGGGGGTCAGCGGGGCTTGAAGCTTTCTTT. Residues: CSARLGGSAGLEAFF.

The sample holds a few counts of this clonotype. The V call is TRBV7-6, the J call TRBJ2-5; TRBD1 matches at 8 bases. V lost 5 bases and J lost 4; bases outside the gene matches: 9. Germline V CDR1 and CDR2: SGHVS, FNYEAQ. This CDR3 has 15 amino acids. CDR3 nucleotides: TGTGCCAGCAGCCGGACAGGGCCGCCAGGAGAGACCCAGTACTTC. This sequence encodes CASSRTGPPGETQYF.

This clonotype was detected ten times or more. The chain couples TRBV6-4 to TRBJ2-1; D not resolved. V gave up 0 bases and J gave up 7 bases, with 10 bases separating them. This CDR3 region has 14 residues. The germline V gene encodes CDR1 MRHNA and CDR2 SNTAGT. CDR3 sequence: CASSDSGQPNEQFF. As DNA, the CDR3 is TGTGCCAGCAGTGACTCAGGGCAGCCTAATGAGCAGTTCTTC.

This clonotype has at least ten counts. DNA for the CDR3: TGCGCCAGCAGCTTGGAGGGGGCCAGAGACTATGGCTACACCTTC. This sequence encodes CASSLEGARDYGYTF. V usage is TRBV5-1 and J usage is TRBJ1-2; the match to TRBD1 covers 7 bases. V lost 0 bases, J lost 3 bases, and 5 bases stayed unmatched. The V gene's germline CDR1 is SGHRS and CDR2 YFSETQ. This CDR3 is built from 15 residues.

The table lists this clonotype with many counts. The genes are TRBV4-3 and TRBJ1-2; 7 nucleotides line up with TRBD1. The CDR3 is made up of 15 amino acids. The V segment lost 3 bases and the J segment 8 bases; nucleotides outside the gene matches: 12. The V gene's germline CDR1 is LGHNA and CDR2 YSLEER. In DNA, the CDR3 is TGCGCCAGCAGCCAGGACCCGACAGGGACTAGGGGCTACACCTTC. This encodes CASSQDPTGTRGYTF.